This entry is about one TCR beta chain. TCRdb keeps only in-frame clones here, not all; method: immunoSEQ multiplex PCR. The sample has about 350,000 clones, roughly 90% seen once. The data derive from a study of blood T cell repertoires in COVID-19. About the research overall: The samples span acute and convalescent COVID-19 from the United States, Italy and Spain. From T cells, B-cell-depleted T cells, or PBMCs came the material, which was cDNA or gDNA.

In Seattle, patients joined the study during active infection and were tracked longitudinally. The germline V gene has CDR1 MDHEN and CDR2 SYDVKM. The CDR3 contains 12 residues. The germline V and J ends were trimmed by 6 bases and 2 bases, with 8 bases remaining between them. The receptor was derived from a woman in her sixties with COVID-19, enrolled during active disease. Material: peripheral blood. The rearrangement joins TRBV28 to TRBJ2-7; the D is unclear. The CDR3 sequence is CASRRHPYEQYF. CDR3 nucleotides: TGTGCCAGCAGGAGACATCCCTACGAGCAGTACTTC.